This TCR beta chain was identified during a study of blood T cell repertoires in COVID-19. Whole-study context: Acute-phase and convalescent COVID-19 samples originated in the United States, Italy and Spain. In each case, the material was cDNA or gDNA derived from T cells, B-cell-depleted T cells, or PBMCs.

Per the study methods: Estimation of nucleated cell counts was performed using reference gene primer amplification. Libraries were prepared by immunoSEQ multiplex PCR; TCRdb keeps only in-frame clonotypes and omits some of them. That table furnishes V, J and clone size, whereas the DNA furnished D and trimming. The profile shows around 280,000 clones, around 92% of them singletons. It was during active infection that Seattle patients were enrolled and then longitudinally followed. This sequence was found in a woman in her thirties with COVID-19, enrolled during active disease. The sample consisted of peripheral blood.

The CDR3: CASRGQWGTEAFF. CDR3 bases: TGTGCCAGCAGAGGACAGTGGGGCACTGAAGCTTTCTTT. The chain has TRBV12-3 or TRBV12-4 and TRBJ1-1; TRBD1 might be the D (6 bases). The V and J ends lost 6 bases and 4 bases respectively, with 12 bases between them. This CDR3 is built from 13 residues.